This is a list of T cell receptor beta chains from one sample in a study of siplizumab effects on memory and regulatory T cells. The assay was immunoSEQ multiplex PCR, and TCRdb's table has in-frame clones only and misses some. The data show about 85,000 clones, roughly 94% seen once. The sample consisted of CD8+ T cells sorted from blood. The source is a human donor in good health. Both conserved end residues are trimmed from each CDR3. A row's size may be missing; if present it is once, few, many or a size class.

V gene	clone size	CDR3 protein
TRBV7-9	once	ASSQSGTYEQY
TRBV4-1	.	ASSQLGLPYGYT
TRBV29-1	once	SVGPEQF
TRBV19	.	ASSGSSSYNEQF
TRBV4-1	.	ASSQDPGLGNQPQH
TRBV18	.	ASSTREGDEAF
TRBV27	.	ASSLLNRGGANVLT
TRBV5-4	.	ASSPDEGPSQETQY
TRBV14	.	ASSLTDIQY
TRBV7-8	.	ASSLNPFGRANNEQF
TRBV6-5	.	ASSQRGPNTEAF
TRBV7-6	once	ASSLGSSWREGDEQY
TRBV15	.	ATLGESRGETQY
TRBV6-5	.	ASSYFRGISYEQY
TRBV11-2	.	ASKLAGTEQF
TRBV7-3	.	ASSSGGSNEQY
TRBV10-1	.	ASSEYGQGGTF
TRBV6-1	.	ASSEGETGR
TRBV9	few	ASSSHRQGVSTGELF
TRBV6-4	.	ASSGLAGGYNEQF
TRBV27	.	ASSLSTGLNTEAF
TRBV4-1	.	ASSLGRGTYEQY
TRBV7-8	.	ASSFLEAWYEQY
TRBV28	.	ASSFGGEQY
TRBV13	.	ASSFGAGGAGTQY
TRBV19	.	ASRDTGSYEQY
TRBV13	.	ASSGNPGPYEQY
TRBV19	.	ASSERFPEQY
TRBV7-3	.	ASRRGTSHTDTQY
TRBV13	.	ASSSNSYEQY
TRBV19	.	ASSISGTDYGYT
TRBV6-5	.	ASSYGAAAEVAQY
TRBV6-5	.	ASSWGENTGELF
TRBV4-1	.	ASSQDPLGSYEQY
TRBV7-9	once	ASSPGPQGQDTEAF
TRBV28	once	ASSLLRGGSYYEQY
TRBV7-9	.	ASSSALEGAMDGYT
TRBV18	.	ASSPLAERNNEQF
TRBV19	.	ASSIGSRGNQPQH
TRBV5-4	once	ASSGFEATDTQY
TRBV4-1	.	ASSQGLNTGELF
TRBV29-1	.	SVGSGLTIYEQY
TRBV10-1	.	ASSESRQASDEQF
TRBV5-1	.	ASGDSYEQY
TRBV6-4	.	ASSSGTYNEQF